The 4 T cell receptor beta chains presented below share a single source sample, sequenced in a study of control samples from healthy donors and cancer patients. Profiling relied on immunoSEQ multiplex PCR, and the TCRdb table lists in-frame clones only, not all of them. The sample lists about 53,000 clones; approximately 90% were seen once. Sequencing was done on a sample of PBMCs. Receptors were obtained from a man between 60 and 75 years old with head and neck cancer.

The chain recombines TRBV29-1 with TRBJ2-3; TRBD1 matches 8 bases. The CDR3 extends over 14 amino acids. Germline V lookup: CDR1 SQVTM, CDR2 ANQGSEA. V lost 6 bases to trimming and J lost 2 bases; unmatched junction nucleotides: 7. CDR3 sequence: CSVGQGQFTDTQYF. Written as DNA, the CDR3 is TGCAGCGTCGGACAGGGACAATTCACAGATACGCAGTATTTT.

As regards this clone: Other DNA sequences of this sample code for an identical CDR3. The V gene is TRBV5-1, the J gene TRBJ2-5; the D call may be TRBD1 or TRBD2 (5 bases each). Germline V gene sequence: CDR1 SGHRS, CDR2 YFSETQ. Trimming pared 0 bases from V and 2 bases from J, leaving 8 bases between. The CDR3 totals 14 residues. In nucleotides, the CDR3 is TGCGCCAGCAGCTTGGCTGGGGGTCAAGAGACCCAGTACTTC. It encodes CASSLAGGQETQYF.

In DNA, the CDR3 is TGCGCCAGCAGCCCCGCGGGACCAAACTATGGCTACACCTTC. Protein: CASSPAGPNYGYTF. The chain links TRBV5-1 to TRBJ1-2; TRBD1 might be the D (5 bases). Trimming left V 4 bases short and J 2 bases short, with 12 bases between. The germline gives CDR1 SGHRS, CDR2 YFSETQ. The CDR3 is 14 residues long.

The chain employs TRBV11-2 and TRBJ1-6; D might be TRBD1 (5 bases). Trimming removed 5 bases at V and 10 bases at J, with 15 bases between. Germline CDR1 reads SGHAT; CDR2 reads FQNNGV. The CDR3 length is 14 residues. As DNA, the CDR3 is TGTGCCAGCAGCCCCCAGGGCCTCCACTCACCCCTCCACTTT. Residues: CASSPQGLHSPLHF.